Listed below are T cell receptor beta chains from one sample, sequenced in a study of cytomegalovirus exposure and HLA in healthy donors. Profiling relied on immunoSEQ multiplex PCR, and the TCRdb table lists in-frame clones only, not all of them. This sample has about 160,000 clones, with roughly 91% found just once. The sequenced sample consisted of PBMCs. Source of these receptors: a man aged 18 to 29 in good health and CMV-seropositive. Both conserved end residues are part of each CDR3. Each record gives: D gene, V gene, J gene, clone size, CDR3 DNA, CDR3 protein. D genes are given only for firm matches. Clone size is stated in some rows and not others, as once, few, many or a class when expanded.

-	TRBV2	TRBJ1-2	once	TGTGCCAGCAGTGAGGGGGGGGCGTTTGGCTACACCTTC	CASSEGGAFGYTF
-	TRBV5-1	TRBJ2-2	-	TGCGCCAGCAGCTTGGGCAGGACCGGGGAGCTGTTTTTT	CASSLGRTGELFF
-	TRBV6-6	TRBJ2-3	-	TGTGCCAGCAGTTACGACCGACAGCCCACAGATACGCAGTATTTT	CASSYDRQPTDTQYF
-	TRBV4-1	TRBJ2-1	-	TGCGCCAGCAGCCAAGTTCGCTCCTACAATGAGCAGTTCTTC	CASSQVRSYNEQFF
-	TRBV13	TRBJ1-2	-	TGTGCCAGCAGCCGTAACGGGATCGACTACTATGGCTACACCTTC	CASSRNGIDYYGYTF
TRBD2	TRBV6-1	TRBJ2-1	once	TGTGCCAGCAGTGGACTAGCGAGTGAGCAGTTCTTC	CASSGLASEQFF
TRBD2	TRBV9	TRBJ2-1	-	TGTGCCAGCAGCCCCCCCCCTAGCGGGAGTTACAATGAGCAGTTCTTC	CASSPPPSGSYNEQFF
TRBD2	TRBV30	TRBJ2-7	-	TGTGCCTGGAGCCTTGGCGGGAGAGTAGTCGAGCAGTACTTC	CAWSLGGRVVEQYF
TRBD1	TRBV11-3	TRBJ2-1	-	TGTGCCAGCAGCTTAGATGGGACAGACCTATACAATGAGCAGTTCTTC	CASSLDGTDLYNEQFF
TRBD1	TRBV19	TRBJ1-1	-	TGTGCCAGTAGTCCTCCGGGACAGGCTAACACTGAAGCTTTCTTT	CASSPPGQANTEAFF
-	TRBV7-3	TRBJ2-1	-	TGTGCCAGCAGCTTCTCAACTGGTGAGCAGTTCTTC	CASSFSTGEQFF
-	TRBV27	TRBJ2-2	-	TGTGCCAGCAGTTTCGGGGGTACCGGGGAGCTGTTTTTT	CASSFGGTGELFF
-	TRBV7-2	TRBJ2-3	-	TGTGCCAGCAGCTTAAGATTCAGCGGAAAAGCAGATACGCAGTATTTT	CASSLRFSGKADTQYF
TRBD2	TRBV29-1	TRBJ2-1	-	TGCAGCGTTGAAGCCTTACAGGGGTCGGGACTAGCGGGAGTCATCGATGAGCAGTTCTTC	CSVEALQGSGLAGVIDEQFF
-	TRBV5-1	TRBJ2-7	-	TGCGCCAGCAGCACCAGGGGGGTGGACGAGCAGTACTTC	CASSTRGVDEQYF
TRBD1	TRBV10-3	TRBJ2-3	once	TGTGCCATCAGGGGACAGGGGGCTACAGATACGCAGTATTTT	CAIRGQGATDTQYF
TRBD1	TRBV5-1	TRBJ1-1	-	TGCGCCAGCAGCTTACAGGGGATGGGCACTGAAGCTTTCTTT	CASSLQGMGTEAFF
-	TRBV27	TRBJ1-2	-	TGTGCCAGCAGTTTAGGTCGTAGCTATGGCTACACCTTC	CASSLGRSYGYTF
TRBD1	TRBV9	TRBJ2-1	-	TGTGCCAGCAGCGGCATCAGGGGGTTAAATGAGCAGTTCTTC	CASSGIRGLNEQFF
TRBD1	TRBV28	TRBJ1-2	-	TGTGCCAGCAGTTTCTTACAGGGGGCGCAGGGCTACACCTTC	CASSFLQGAQGYTF
-	TRBV28	TRBJ1-2	-	TGTGCCAGCAGTTTACGTTTGCAGAACTATGGCTACACCTTC	CASSLRLQNYGYTF
TRBD1	TRBV5-1	TRBJ2-1	-	TGCGCCAGCAGCCCCCAAGGGGGCCCCTACAATGAGCAGTTCTTC	CASSPQGGPYNEQFF
TRBD2	TRBV7-3	TRBJ2-1	-	TGTGCCAGCAGCTTAATGACTAGCGGAACCTACAATGAGCAGTTCTTC	CASSLMTSGTYNEQFF
TRBD1	TRBV6-5	TRBJ1-1	-	TGTGCCAGCAGTCGGCCTACAGGGGGCTCGTCTGAAGCTTTCTTT	CASSRPTGGSSEAFF
TRBD1	TRBV7-8	TRBJ2-7	-	TGTGCCAGCAGCTCTAGACAGGGGGACTACGAGCAGTACTTC	CASSSRQGDYEQYF
TRBD2	TRBV7-6	TRBJ2-3	-	TGTGCCAGCAGCTTAGGGGCAGCGGGAAGCACAGATACGCAGTATTTT	CASSLGAAGSTDTQYF
-	TRBV5-1	TRBJ2-3	-	TGCGCCAGCAGCTTGGTTGGTTCAGCAGATACGCAGTATTTT	CASSLVGSADTQYF